The sequence of this TCR beta chain was determined in a study of PD-L1 blockade in urothelial cancer. Some clones are missing from TCRdb's copy, which holds only in-frame ones; the method was immunoSEQ multiplex PCR. This table has some 100,000 clones, about 91% appearing once. This sequence was found in a woman older than 75 with urothelial cancer. This material consisted of PBMCs, taken around atezolizumab (anti-PD-L1) treatment.

CDR3 amino acids: CASSLKGPSPYEQYF. The DNA of the CDR3 is TGTGCCAGCTCACTAAAGGGGCCCTCACCCTACGAGCAGTACTTC. The chain has TRBV18 and TRBJ2-7; possibly TRBD1 for D (5 bases). This CDR3 has 15 amino acids. Germline V gene data show CDR1 as KGHSH and CDR2 as LQKENI. Trimming took off 4 bases at V and 2 bases at J, with 15 bases between the two ends.